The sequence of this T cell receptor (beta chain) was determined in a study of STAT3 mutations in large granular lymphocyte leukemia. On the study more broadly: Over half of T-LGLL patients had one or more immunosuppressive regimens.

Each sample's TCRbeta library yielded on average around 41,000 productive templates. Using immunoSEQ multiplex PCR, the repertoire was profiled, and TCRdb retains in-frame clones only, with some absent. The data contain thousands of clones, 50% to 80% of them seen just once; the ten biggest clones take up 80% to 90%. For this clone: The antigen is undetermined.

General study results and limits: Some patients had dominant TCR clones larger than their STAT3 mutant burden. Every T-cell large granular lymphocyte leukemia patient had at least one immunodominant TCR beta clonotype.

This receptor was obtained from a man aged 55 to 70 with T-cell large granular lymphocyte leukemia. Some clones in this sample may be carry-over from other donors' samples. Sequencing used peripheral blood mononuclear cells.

CDR3 protein: CASSNQGATTNEKLFF. The CDR3, as DNA: TGCGCCAGCAGCAACCAGGGGGCTACAACTAATGAAAAACTGTTTTTT. The chain employs TRBV5-1 and TRBJ1-4, with 8 bases aligning to TRBD1. The V gene end was trimmed by 4 bases and the J gene end by 0 bases; junction bases not matched to a gene: 5. Germline CDR1 SGHRS, CDR2 YFSETQ. The CDR3 has 16 residues.